This T cell receptor (beta chain) was sequenced in a study of cytomegalovirus exposure and HLA in healthy donors. PCR was performed using 60 Vbeta and 13 Jbeta primers. TCRdb's table, derived via immunoSEQ multiplex PCR, lists solely in-frame clones and lacks some. The sample has about 190,000 clones, 80% seen once. In the case of this clone: The conserved final phenylalanine or tryptophan is absent from the CDR3, which likely points to a read error.

The CDR3 covers 15 residues. Per the germline V gene, CDR1 is SEHNR and CDR2 is FQNEAQ (reference sequence). J lost 3 bases, V lost 4 bases, and 4 bases had no gene match. Material for sequencing was PBMCs. The chain recombines TRBV7-9 with TRBJ1-1; TRBD1 matches at 11 bases. This clonotype was obtained from a man in his forties or fifties in good health and CMV-seropositive. As DNA, the CDR3 is TGTGCCAGCAGCTCACCGGGACAGGGGGACACTGAAGCTTTCCTT. Protein: CASSSPGQGDTEAFL.